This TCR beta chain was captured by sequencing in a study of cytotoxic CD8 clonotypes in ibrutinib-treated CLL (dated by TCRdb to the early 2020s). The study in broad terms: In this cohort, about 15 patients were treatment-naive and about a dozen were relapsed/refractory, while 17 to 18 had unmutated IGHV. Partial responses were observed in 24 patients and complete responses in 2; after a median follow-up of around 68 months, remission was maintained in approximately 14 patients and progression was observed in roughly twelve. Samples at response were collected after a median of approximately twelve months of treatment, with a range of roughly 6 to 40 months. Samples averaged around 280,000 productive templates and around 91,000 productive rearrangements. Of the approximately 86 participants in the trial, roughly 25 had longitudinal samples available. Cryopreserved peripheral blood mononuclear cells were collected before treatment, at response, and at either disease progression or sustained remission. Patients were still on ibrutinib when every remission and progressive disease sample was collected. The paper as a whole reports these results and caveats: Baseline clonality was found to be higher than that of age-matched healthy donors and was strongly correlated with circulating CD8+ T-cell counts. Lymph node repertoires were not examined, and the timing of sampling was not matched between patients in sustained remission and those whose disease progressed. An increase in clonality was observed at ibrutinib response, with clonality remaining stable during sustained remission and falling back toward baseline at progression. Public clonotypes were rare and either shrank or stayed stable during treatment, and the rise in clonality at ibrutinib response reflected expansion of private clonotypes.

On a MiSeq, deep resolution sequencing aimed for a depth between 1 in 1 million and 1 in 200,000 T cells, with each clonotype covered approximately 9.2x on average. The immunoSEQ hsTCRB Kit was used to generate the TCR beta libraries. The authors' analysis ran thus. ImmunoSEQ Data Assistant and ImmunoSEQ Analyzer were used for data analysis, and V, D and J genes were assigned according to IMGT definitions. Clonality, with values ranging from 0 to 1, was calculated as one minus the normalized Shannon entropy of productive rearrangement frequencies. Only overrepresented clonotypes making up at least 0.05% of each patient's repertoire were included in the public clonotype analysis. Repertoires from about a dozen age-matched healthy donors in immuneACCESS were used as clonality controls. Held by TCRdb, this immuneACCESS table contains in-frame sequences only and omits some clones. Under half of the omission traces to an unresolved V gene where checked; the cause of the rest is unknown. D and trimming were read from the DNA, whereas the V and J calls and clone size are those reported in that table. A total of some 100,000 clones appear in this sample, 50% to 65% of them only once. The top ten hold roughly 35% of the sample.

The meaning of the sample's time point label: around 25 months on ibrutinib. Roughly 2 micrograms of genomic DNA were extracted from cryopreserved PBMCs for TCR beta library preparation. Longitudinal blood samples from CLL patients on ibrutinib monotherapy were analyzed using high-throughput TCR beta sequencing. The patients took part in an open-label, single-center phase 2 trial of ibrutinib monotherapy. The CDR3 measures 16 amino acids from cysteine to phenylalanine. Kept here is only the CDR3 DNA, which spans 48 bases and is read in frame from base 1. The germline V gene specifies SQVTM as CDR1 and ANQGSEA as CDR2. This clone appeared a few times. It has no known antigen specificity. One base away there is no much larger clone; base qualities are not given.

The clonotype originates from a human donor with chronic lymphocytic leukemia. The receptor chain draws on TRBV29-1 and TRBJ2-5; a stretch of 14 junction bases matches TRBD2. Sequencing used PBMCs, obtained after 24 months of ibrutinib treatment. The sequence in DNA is TGCAGAGCGCTTACCGGGACTAGCGGGGGACGGGAGACCCAGTACTTC. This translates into CRALTGTSGGRETQYF.